This entry lists 9 T cell receptor beta chains sequenced from one sample in a study of T cells in Graves' hyperthyroidism and ophthalmopathy (dated by TCRdb to the late 2010s). The library was generated by multiplex PCR. The instrument given in TCRdb is Illumina HiSeq 2000. TCR beta CDR3 regions were amplified from RNA transcripts. The first round of RT-PCR for the TCR CDR3 was performed with the HTBI primer set and the Qiagen OneStep RT-PCR kit. In TCRdb, the public reads were trimmed at Q25 with fastp and aligned with MiXCR, with productive beta chains retained. All rows with the same CDR3 protein become a single entry with the most common DNA and genes. The sample has some 500,000 distinct CDR3 sequences on record, around 24% of them singletons. Around 10% of the sample comes from the top ten. Source material: blood. The receptors stem from a woman between 25 and 40 years old with Graves' ophthalmopathy.

There are many counts of this clonotype. This chain joins TRBV7-8 and TRBJ2-7, with D hard to call. Germline CDR1 and CDR2: SGHVS and FQNEAQ. The CDR3 is made up of 14 amino acids. V was clipped by 1 base and J by 4 bases, with 11 bases between them. CDR3 DNA: TGTGCCAGCAGCTTAGGGACGGCAAAATACGAGCAGTACTTC. Translated, it gives CASSLGTAKYEQYF.

This clonotype appeared many times. The chain recombines TRBV11-1 with TRBJ2-7; a weak D match, TRBD2 (7 bases). This CDR3 region has 16 residues. In germline, CDR1 is SGHAT, CDR2 FQDESV (reference sequence). Trimming took off 1 base at V and 2 bases at J, with 15 bases between the two ends. CDR3 DNA sequence: TGTGCCAGCAGCTTAGGTCGGGGGGCGTCCACCTACGAGCAGTACTTC. Its translation: CASSLGRGASTYEQYF.

V usage is TRBV27 and J usage is TRBJ1-2; 8 bases line up with TRBD1. V lost 4 bases, J lost 4 bases, and 8 bases stayed unmatched. Germline V gene data show CDR1 as MNHEY and CDR2 as SMNVEV (reference sequence). The CDR3 extends over 15 amino acids. The CDR3 region is CASSSDRGAFYGYTF. The CDR3 coding sequence is TGTGCCAGCAGTTCCGACAGGGGCGCTTTCTATGGCTACACCTTC.

This clonotype was found once. The chain is built from TRBV6-5 and TRBJ1-2; D unresolved. The length of the CDR3 is 10 residues. Germline V lookup: CDR1 MNHEY, CDR2 SVGAGI. V was cut by 8 bases and J by 8 bases, with 9 bases left in between. The CDR3 region is CASGDFGYTF. The CDR3 DNA is TGTGCCAGCGGGGATTTCGGCTACACCTTC.

Worth noting for this clonotype: The CDR3 does not end in the conserved phenylalanine or tryptophan, so this is likely a read error. CDR3 DNA sequence: TGTTCCAGCAGCGTAACCCCTAGCGGCTCCTACAATGAGCAGTTCTTG. Protein sequence: CSSSVTPSGSYNEQFL. The V and J genes are TRBV9 and TRBJ2-1; 7 bases line up with TRBD2. Germline assignment: CDR1 SGDLS and CDR2 YYNGEE. This CDR3 region has 16 residues.

This clonotype was recorded at least ten times. The chain carries TRBV11-3 and TRBJ2-7, with D maybe TRBD1 (5 bases). CDR1 is SGHNT, CDR2 YENEEA, per germline. Trimming removed 3 bases at V and 0 bases at J, with 15 bases between. CDR3 length equals 16 residues. The CDR3 loop reads CASSFSPAGSSYEQYF. DNA of the CDR3: TGTGCCAGCAGCTTCTCCCCGGCAGGGTCCTCCTACGAGCAGTACTTC.

The chain carries TRBV7-8 and TRBJ2-7; 8 nucleotides agree with TRBD1. Germline V CDR1 and CDR2: SGHVS, FQNEAQ. CDR3 size: 15 residues. V shed 5 bases, J shed 9 bases, and the junction held 15 bases outside the gene matches. CDR3 sequence (DNA): TGTGCCAGCAGCCCCTGGGACAGGAAGATCGGTGGGCAGTACTTC. Residues: CASSPWDRKIGGQYF. Using reference TRBV7-8 and TRBJ2-7 for the parts outside the CDR3, the full variable domain is GAGVSQSPRYKVAKRGQDVALRCDPISGHVSLFWYQQALGQGPEFLTYFQNEAQLDKSGLPSDRFFAERPEGSVSTLKIQRTQQEDSAVYLCASSPWDRKIGGQYFGPGTRLTVT.

The table lists this clonotype with many counts. J is TRBJ2-5 and V is TRBV12-3 or TRBV12-4; D not resolved. V was trimmed by 6 bases and J by 3 bases, leaving 20 bases between them. The CDR3 is 16 residues long. The CDR3 region is CASSLPVLGKEETQYF. DNA for the CDR3: TGTGCCAGCAGCCTACCGGTTCTGGGGAAGGAAGAGACCCAGTACTTC.

This clonotype has a count of ten or more. The chain links TRBV6-5 to TRBJ2-7; 9 bases line up with TRBD1. CDR1 and CDR2 (germline): MNHEY, SVGAGI. With 2 bases clipped from V and 2 bases from J, the junction kept 4 bases outside the gene matches. This CDR3 contains 15 residues. CDR3 coding DNA: TGTGCCAGCAGTTACGGCGGGACAGGGACCTACGAGCAGTACTTC. Its protein is CASSYGGTGTYEQYF.